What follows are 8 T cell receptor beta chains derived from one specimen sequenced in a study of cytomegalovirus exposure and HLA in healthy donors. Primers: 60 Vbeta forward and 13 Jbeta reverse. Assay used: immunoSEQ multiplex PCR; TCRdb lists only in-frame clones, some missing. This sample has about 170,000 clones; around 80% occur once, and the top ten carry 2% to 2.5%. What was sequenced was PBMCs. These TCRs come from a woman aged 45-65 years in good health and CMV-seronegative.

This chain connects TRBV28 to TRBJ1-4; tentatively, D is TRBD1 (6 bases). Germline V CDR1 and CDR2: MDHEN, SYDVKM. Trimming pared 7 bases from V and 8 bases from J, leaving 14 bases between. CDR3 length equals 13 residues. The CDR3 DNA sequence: TGTGCCAGCACACCAGACAGGCAAGAAAAACTGTTTTTT. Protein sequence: CASTPDRQEKLFF. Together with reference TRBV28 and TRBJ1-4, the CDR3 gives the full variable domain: DVKVTQSSRYLVKRTGEKVFLECVQDMDHENMFWYRQDPGLGLRLIYFSYDVKMKEKGDIPEGYSVSREKKERFSLILESASTNQTSMYLCASTPDRQEKLFFGSGTQLSVL.

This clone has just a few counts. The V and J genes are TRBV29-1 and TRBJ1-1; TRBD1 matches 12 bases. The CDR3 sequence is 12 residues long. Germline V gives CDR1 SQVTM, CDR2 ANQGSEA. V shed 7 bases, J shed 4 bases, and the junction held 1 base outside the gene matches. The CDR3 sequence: CSGGQGATEAFF. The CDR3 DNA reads TGCAGCGGGGGACAGGGGGCCACTGAAGCTTTCTTT.

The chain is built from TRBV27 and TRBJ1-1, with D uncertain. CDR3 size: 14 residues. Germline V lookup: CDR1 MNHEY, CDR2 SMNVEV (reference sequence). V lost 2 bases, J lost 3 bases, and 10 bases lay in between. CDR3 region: CASSLGLGYTEAFF. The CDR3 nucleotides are TGTGCCAGCAGTTTAGGTCTCGGGTACACTGAAGCTTTCTTT.

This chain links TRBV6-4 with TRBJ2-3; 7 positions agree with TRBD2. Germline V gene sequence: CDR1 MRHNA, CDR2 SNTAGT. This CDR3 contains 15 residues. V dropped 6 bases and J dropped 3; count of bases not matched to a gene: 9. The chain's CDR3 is CASSRLADGTDTQYF. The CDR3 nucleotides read TGTGCCAGCAGCAGGCTAGCGGATGGAACAGATACGCAGTATTTT.

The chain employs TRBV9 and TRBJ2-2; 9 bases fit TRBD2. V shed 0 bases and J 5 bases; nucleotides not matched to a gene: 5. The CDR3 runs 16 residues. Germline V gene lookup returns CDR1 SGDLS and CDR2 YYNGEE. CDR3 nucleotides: TGTGCCAGCAGCGTAGTGGCGGGGGGGCTAACCGGGGAGCTGTTTTTT. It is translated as CASSVVAGGLTGELFF.

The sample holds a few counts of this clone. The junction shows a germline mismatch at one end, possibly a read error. CDR3 sequence: CSSSLGATNSPLHF. CDR3 DNA: TGTTCCAGCAGCTTAGGGGCGACTAATTCACCCCTCCACTTT. V is TRBV7-9 and J is TRBJ1-6; tentatively, D is TRBD1 (5 bases). Per germline, CDR1 SEHNR and CDR2 FQNEAQ (reference sequence). The CDR3 is made up of 14 amino acids.

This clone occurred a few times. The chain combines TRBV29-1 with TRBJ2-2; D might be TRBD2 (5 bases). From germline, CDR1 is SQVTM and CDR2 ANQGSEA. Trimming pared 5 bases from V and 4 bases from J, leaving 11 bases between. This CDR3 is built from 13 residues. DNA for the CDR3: TGCAGCGTTTACCCCCGGGGCACCGGGGAGCTGTTTTTT. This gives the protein CSVYPRGTGELFF.

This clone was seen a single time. The chain's CDR3 is CASRGQASSYNSPLHF. CDR3 in DNA: TGTGCCAGCAGGGGACAGGCAAGCTCCTATAATTCACCCCTCCACTTT. The gene calls are TRBV28 and TRBJ1-6; TRBD1 matches 8 bases. The length of the CDR3 is 16 residues. The V gene end was trimmed by 6 bases and the J gene end by 0 bases; junction bases not matched to a gene: 4. The germline gives CDR1 MDHEN, CDR2 SYDVKM.